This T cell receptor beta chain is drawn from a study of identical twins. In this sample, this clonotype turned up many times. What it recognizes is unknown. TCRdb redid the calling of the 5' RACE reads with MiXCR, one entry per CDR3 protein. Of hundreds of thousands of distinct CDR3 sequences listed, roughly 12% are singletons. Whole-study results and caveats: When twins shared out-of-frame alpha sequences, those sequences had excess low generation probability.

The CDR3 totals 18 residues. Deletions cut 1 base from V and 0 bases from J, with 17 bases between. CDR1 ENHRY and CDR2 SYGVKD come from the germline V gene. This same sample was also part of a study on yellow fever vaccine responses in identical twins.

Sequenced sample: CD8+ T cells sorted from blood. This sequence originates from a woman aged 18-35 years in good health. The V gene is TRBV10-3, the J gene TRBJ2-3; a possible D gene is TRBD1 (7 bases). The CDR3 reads CAISEWGDRQTSTDTQYF. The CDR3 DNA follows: TGTGCCATCAGTGAGTGGGGGGACAGACAAACTAGCACAGATACGCAGTATTTT.